This T cell receptor (beta chain) was identified during a study of blood T cell repertoires in COVID-19. Whole-study context: Nucleic acid was either cDNA or gDNA, and it came from T cells, B-cell-depleted T cells, or PBMCs.

This clone was observed a single time. The V gene's germline CDR1 is MNHEY and CDR2 SMNVEV (reference sequence). The CDR3 covers 14 residues. V was shortened by 3 bases and J by 8 bases, with 11 bases between the two germline ends. Sequencing was performed with immunoSEQ multiplex PCR; in TCRdb, only in-frame clones are kept and a portion is missing. The top ten clones hold approximately 8% of a sample with approximately 140,000 clones, approximately 85% of them seen once. This TCR was recovered from a woman aged 55-69 years with COVID-19, enrolled during active disease. Sequenced sample: peripheral blood. The V call is TRBV27, the J call TRBJ2-6; D is unclear. CDR3 in DNA: TGTGCCAGCAGTTTGTCAGGTAGTACCAACGTCCTGACTTTC. Protein sequence: CASSLSGSTNVLTF.